This T cell receptor (beta chain) was obtained from a study of regulatory T cells in long-lasting Graves disease. Stated time point: newly diagnosed GD, antithyroid drugs for less than 3 months. Extracted PBMC RNA gave rise to the TCR library. In the case of this clonotype: This sequence is one base from a far larger clone and is likely a read error.

The germline V gene encodes CDR1 SGHTA and CDR2 FQGNSA. The CDR3 runs 16 residues. The TCR beta library used iRepertoire HTBI primers with Arm-PCR amplification of CDR3. TCRdb independently ran MiXCR on the multiplex PCR reads; one entry per CDR3 protein. Of roughly 430,000 distinct CDR3 sequences in the sample, less than 20% are singletons; the top ten hold around a tenth. This same sample was also part of a study on T cells in Graves' hyperthyroidism and ophthalmopathy. From that report: The patients, who ranged from 18 to 65 in age, presented with newly diagnosed hyperthyroidism lasting under 2 months.

The rearrangement links TRBV7-2 to TRBJ2-1; 7 bases fit TRBD2. The sequences come from peripheral blood mononuclear cells (PBMCs), collected at new diagnosis, from a patient treated with antithyroid drugs. The sequence came from a woman in her twenties or thirties with Graves disease. The CDR3 DNA follows: TGTGCCAGCAGCCCCTCCGGGACTAAGACGTTGAATGACCAGTTCTTC. Translating gives CASSPSGTKTLNDQFF.